The 13 T cell receptor beta chains in this list originate from one sample, sequenced in a study of cytomegalovirus exposure and HLA in healthy donors. Both 60 Vbeta primers and 13 Jbeta primers went into the PCR. The method was immunoSEQ multiplex PCR; TCRdb's version includes in-frame clones alone and lacks a portion of them. This table holds about 64,000 clones, under 80% found once. The sample taken for sequencing was PBMCs. These receptors all stem from a male donor in good health and CMV-seropositive.

There are a few counts of this clone. The gene calls are TRBV19 and TRBJ1-1, with no clear D. The CDR3 totals 14 residues. Germline V gene sequence: CDR1 LNHDA, CDR2 SQIVND (reference sequence). With 1 base removed from V and 0 bases from J, the gap between germline ends came to 6 bases. The CDR3 loop is CASSIAGMNTEAFF. CDR3 sequence (DNA): TGTGCCAGTAGTATAGCGGGGATGAACACTGAAGCTTTCTTT.

The chain combines TRBV9 with TRBJ2-7, with TRBD1 matching over 11 bases. The CDR3 totals 16 residues. Germline V gene data show CDR1 as SGDLS and CDR2 as YYNGEE. Trimming removed 3 bases from V and 2 bases from J; junction bases left unmatched: 7. The CDR3 sequence: CASSAAPGQGAYEQYF. The CDR3, as DNA: TGTGCCAGCAGCGCCGCGCCGGGACAGGGGGCCTACGAGCAGTACTTC.

J is TRBJ1-1 and V is TRBV5-6; D not certain. Trimming removed 3 bases at V and 1 base at J, with 10 bases between. Germline V CDR1 and CDR2: SGHDT, YYEEEE. The length of the CDR3 is 14 residues. The CDR3 DNA reads as TGTGCCAGCAGCTCACAGCGGGGGAACACTGAAGCTTTCTTT. The encoded protein is CASSSQRGNTEAFF.

A single count supports this clone. V usage is TRBV5-1 and J usage is TRBJ2-1; 10 bases agree with TRBD2. CDR1 SGHRS and CDR2 YFSETQ come from the germline V gene. The CDR3 spans 15 residues. The V gene end was trimmed by 4 bases and the J gene end by 8 bases; junction bases not matched to a gene: 9. The CDR3 DNA sequence: TGCGCCAGCAGCCCAGCTAGCGGGGGCTGGGATGAGCAGTTCTTC. This translates into CASSPASGGWDEQFF.

This clone came up a few times. The chain uses TRBV7-2 and TRBJ2-3; 12 nucleotides agree with TRBD2. J was trimmed by 8 bases and V by 5 bases; bases with no gene match: 8. CDR3 length: 15 residues. The germline CDR1 and CDR2 sequences are SGHTA and FQGNSA. The CDR3 DNA reads as TGTGCCAGCAGCGCTAGCGGGGGGGCAGGGGCTACGCAGTATTTT. Translated, it gives CASSASGGAGATQYF.

The gene calls are TRBV5-1 and TRBJ2-5; 14 bases align to TRBD2. This CDR3 contains 18 residues. V dropped 1 base and J dropped 4; count of bases not matched to a gene: 9. CDR1 is SGHRS and CDR2 is YFSETQ in the germline V gene. The CDR3 DNA reads TGCGCCAGCAGCTTGATCTCCGGACTAGCGGGGGGCAGAGAGACCCAGTACTTC. Amino acid sequence: CASSLISGLAGGRETQYF.

As to this clone: Other DNA sequences from this sample encode an identical CDR3 as well. J is TRBJ2-3 and V is TRBV7-3, with D possibly matching TRBD1 (5 bases). Deletions cut 2 bases from V and 0 bases from J, with 9 bases between. This CDR3 spans 15 amino acids. CDR1 and CDR2 from the germline V gene are SGHTA and FQGTGA. CDR3: CASSLDRTSTDTQYF. The CDR3 nucleotides read TGTGCCAGCAGCTTAGACAGAACTAGCACAGATACGCAGTATTTT. Filled out from reference TRBV7-3 and TRBJ2-3, the complete variable domain reads GAGVSQTPSNKVTEKGKYVELRCDPISGHTALYWYRQSLGQGPEFLIYFQGTGAADDSGLPNDRFFAVRPEGSVSTLKIQRTERGDSAVYLCASSLDRTSTDTQYFGPGTRLTVL.

The chain uses TRBV7-9 and TRBJ1-2, with D unclear. Germline CDR1 SEHNR, CDR2 FQNEAQ (reference sequence). Trimming removed 1 base from V and 5 bases from J, with 5 bases in between. CDR3 length: 12 residues. The CDR3 DNA follows: TGTGCCAGCAGCTTAGACAGTTATGGCTACACCTTC. It codes for CASSLDSYGYTF.

This rearrangement joins TRBV2 to TRBJ2-1, with D possibly matching TRBD1 (6 bases). Trimming shortened V by 7 bases and J by 7 bases, and 17 bases separated the two germline ends. This CDR3 comprises 14 residues. CDR1 SNHLY and CDR2 FYNNEI come from the germline V gene. This CDR3 is CASTPGASLNEQFF. The CDR3, as DNA: TGTGCCAGCACCCCAGGGGCTAGCTTGAATGAGCAGTTCTTC.

This clone was found a few times. The chain combines TRBV5-1 with TRBJ1-2; possible D gene TRBD1, 5 bases. Germline loops: CDR1 SGHRS, CDR2 YFSETQ. Trimming shortened V by 1 base and J by 6 bases, and 10 bases separated the two germline ends. This CDR3 is 13 amino acids long. CDR3 sequence: CASSLPGVDGYTF. CDR3 in DNA: TGCGCCAGCAGCTTGCCGGGGGTAGATGGCTACACCTTC.

The chain recombines TRBV28 with TRBJ2-7; weak D call: TRBD1 (6 bases). Trimming stripped 1 base from V and 9 bases from J, with 16 bases between. The length of the CDR3 is 14 residues. Germline CDR1 is MDHEN and CDR2 is SYDVKM. CDR3 DNA: TGTGCCAGCAGTTTATTAGATCTACAGGGCGGGCAGTACTTC. It translates to CASSLLDLQGGQYF. Full variable domain (outside the CDR3, taken from reference TRBV28 and TRBJ2-7): DVKVTQSSRYLVKRTGEKVFLECVQDMDHENMFWYRQDPGLGLRLIYFSYDVKMKEKGDIPEGYSVSREKKERFSLILESASTNQTSMYLCASSLLDLQGGQYFGPGTRLTVT.

This chain links TRBV19 with TRBJ2-5; D is unclear. Trimming removed 1 base from V and 1 base from J, with 7 bases in between. CDR1 is LNHDA and CDR2 is SQIVND in the germline V gene (reference sequence). The CDR3 loop spans 14 amino acids. In DNA form, the CDR3 reads TGTGCCAGTAGTATAGGAGACACCCAAGAGACCCAGTACTTC. Amino acid sequence: CASSIGDTQETQYF.

This sequence joins TRBV7-3 and TRBJ2-1; TRBD2 matches at 10 bases. The V gene end was trimmed by 3 bases and the J gene end by 8 bases; junction bases not matched to a gene: 4. In germline, CDR1 is SGHTA, CDR2 FQGTGA. This CDR3 spans 14 amino acids. The CDR3 region is CASSFTSGEYEQFF. CDR3 DNA: TGTGCCAGCAGCTTCACTAGCGGGGAGTATGAGCAGTTCTTC.